The text below deals with one T cell receptor beta chain. The data were taken from a study of T cell changes during pregnancy in multiple sclerosis. The repertoire was sequenced with immunoSEQ multiplex PCR; TCRdb's copy has only in-frame clones and lacks some. The sample has under 50,000 clones, over 85% seen once. The sample was CD4+ T cells from peripheral blood mononuclear cells, taken before pregnancy. This receptor was taken from a female donor with multiple sclerosis, enrolled in a pregnancy study.

For the CDR3, the DNA is TGTGCCAGCAGCTTAGGGAGCGGGAACACTGAAGCTTTCTTT. Its protein is CASSLGSGNTEAFF. The rearrangement links TRBV7-3 to TRBJ1-1, with D uncertain. Per the germline V gene, CDR1 is SGHTA and CDR2 is FQGTGA. V dropped 2 bases and J dropped 1 base, with 8 bases sitting between them. This CDR3 comprises 14 residues. The full variable domain, its missing parts supplied by reference TRBV7-3 and TRBJ1-1, is GAGVSQTPSNKVTEKGKYVELRCDPISGHTALYWYRQSLGQGPEFLIYFQGTGAADDSGLPNDRFFAVRPEGSVSTLKIQRTERGDSAVYLCASSLGSGNTEAFFGQGTRLTVV.